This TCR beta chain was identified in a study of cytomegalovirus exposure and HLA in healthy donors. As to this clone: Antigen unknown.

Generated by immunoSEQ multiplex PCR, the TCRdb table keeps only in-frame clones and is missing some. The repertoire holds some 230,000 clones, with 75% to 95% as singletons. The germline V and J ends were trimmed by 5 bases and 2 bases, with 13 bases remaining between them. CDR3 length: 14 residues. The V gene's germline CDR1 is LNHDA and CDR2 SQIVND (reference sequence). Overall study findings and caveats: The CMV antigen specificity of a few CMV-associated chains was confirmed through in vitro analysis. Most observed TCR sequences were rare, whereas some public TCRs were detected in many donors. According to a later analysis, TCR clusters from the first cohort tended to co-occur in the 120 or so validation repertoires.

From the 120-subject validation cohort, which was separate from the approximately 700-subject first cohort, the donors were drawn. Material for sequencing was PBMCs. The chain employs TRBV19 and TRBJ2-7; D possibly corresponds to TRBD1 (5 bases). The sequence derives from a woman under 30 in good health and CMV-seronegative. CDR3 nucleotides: TGTGCCAGTAGTGGAGCGTGGGGCCCCTACGAGCAGTACTTC. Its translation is CASSGAWGPYEQYF. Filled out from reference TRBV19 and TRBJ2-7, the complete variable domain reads DGGITQSPKYLFRKEGQNVTLSCEQNLNHDAMYWYRQDPGQGLRLIYYSQIVNDFQKGDIAEGYSVSREKKESFPLTVTSAQKNPTAFYLCASSGAWGPYEQYFGPGTRLTVT.